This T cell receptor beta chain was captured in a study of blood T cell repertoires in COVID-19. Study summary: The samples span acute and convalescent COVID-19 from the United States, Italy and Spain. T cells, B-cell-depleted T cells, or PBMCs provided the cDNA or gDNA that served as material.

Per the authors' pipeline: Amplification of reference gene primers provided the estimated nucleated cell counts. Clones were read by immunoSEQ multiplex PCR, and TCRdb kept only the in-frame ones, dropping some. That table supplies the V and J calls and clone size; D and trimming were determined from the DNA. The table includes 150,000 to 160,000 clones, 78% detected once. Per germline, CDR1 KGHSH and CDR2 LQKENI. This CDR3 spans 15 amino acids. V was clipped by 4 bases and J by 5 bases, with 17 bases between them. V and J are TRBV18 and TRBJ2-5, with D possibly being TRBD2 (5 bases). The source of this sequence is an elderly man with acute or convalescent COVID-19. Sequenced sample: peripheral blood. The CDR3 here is CASSLQTMGLETQYF. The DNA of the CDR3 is TGTGCCAGCTCACTACAGACTATGGGCCTTGAGACCCAGTACTTC.